Below are 26 T cell receptor beta chains sequenced from a single sample in a study of radiotherapy plus CTLA-4 blockade in lung cancer. The assay was immunoSEQ multiplex PCR, and TCRdb's table has in-frame clones only and misses some. Of some 110,000 clones listed, more than 75% are singletons. The input for sequencing was peripheral blood, taken from a patient treated with radiotherapy plus ipilimumab. These receptors were taken from a human donor with non-small cell lung cancer that progressed on radiotherapy plus ipilimumab. Some clones in this sample may be carry-over from other donors' samples.

The J gene is TRBJ1-1, the V gene TRBV5-4; TRBD1 might be the D (6 bases). The CDR3 length is 16 residues. Trimming pared 0 bases from V and 0 bases from J, leaving 12 bases between. From germline, CDR1 is SGHNT and CDR2 YYREEE (reference sequence). The CDR3 DNA reads as TGTGCCAGCAGCTTGGCCCTGGGGGCTTTGAACACTGAAGCTTTCTTT. Its translation is CASSLALGALNTEAFF.

The chain links TRBV7-3 to TRBJ2-3; D is perhaps TRBD2 (7 bases). This CDR3 is built from 17 residues. Trimming stripped 5 bases from V and 1 base from J, with 19 bases between. Germline CDR1 is SGHTA and CDR2 is FQGTGA. The CDR3 coding sequence is TGTGCCAGCAGCCCGGGGGGCGTTGGGAGTGGCACAGATACGCAGTATTTT. Protein sequence: CASSPGGVGSGTDTQYF.

As to this clone: This sample includes further DNA sequences coding for the same CDR3. The rearrangement uses TRBV11-1 and TRBJ2-7, with 8 bases aligning to TRBD1. The CDR3 extends over 14 amino acids. Germline V gene data show CDR1 as SGHAT and CDR2 as FQDESV (reference sequence). V gave up 5 bases and J gave up 0 bases; unmatched junction bases: 3. The CDR3 spells CASSRGQASYEQYF. Written as DNA, the CDR3 is TGTGCCAGCAGCCGGGGACAGGCCTCCTACGAGCAGTACTTC. The full variable domain, rest sourced from reference TRBV11-1 and TRBJ2-7, is EAEVAQSPRYKITEKSQAVAFWCDPISGHATLYWYRQILGQGPELLVQFQDESVVDDSQLPKDRFSAERLKGVDSTLKIQPAELGDSAMYLCASSRGQASYEQYFGPGTRLTVT.

The rearrangement links TRBV7-9 to TRBJ1-2; D unresolved. This CDR3 region has 15 residues. Germline lookup yields CDR1 SEHNR and CDR2 FQNEAQ (reference sequence). Trimming stripped 7 bases from V and 3 bases from J, with 18 bases between. CDR3 DNA sequence: TGTGCCAGCACCAAAACCACGCTGGTTGACTATGGCTACACCTTC. This codes for CASTKTTLVDYGYTF.

DNA for the CDR3: TGTGCCAGCAGGCTCCTCCTAACAAGGTTTCATGAGCAGTTCTTC. Amino acids: CASRLLLTRFHEQFF. This chain uses TRBV9 with TRBJ2-1, with D uncertain. The CDR3 covers 15 residues. In germline, CDR1 is SGDLS, CDR2 YYNGEE. The V gene lost 5 bases and the J gene lost 8 bases, with 20 bases spanning the gap.

As DNA, the CDR3 is TGTGCCAGCAGCCCGGTTGAGGGGGCCCCCTCCTACGAGCAGTACTTC. It encodes CASSPVEGAPSYEQYF. The chain recombines TRBV7-9 with TRBJ2-7; TRBD1 matches at 7 bases. CDR1 is SEHNR and CDR2 is FQNEAQ in the germline V gene (reference sequence). The CDR3 consists of 16 residues. V shed 5 bases, J shed 0 bases, and the junction held 10 bases outside the gene matches.

This rearrangement joins TRBV27 to TRBJ1-5; D is unresolved. There are 16 residues in the CDR3. Germline V gives CDR1 MNHEY, CDR2 SMNVEV (reference sequence). Trimming took off 5 bases at V and 5 bases at J, with 19 bases between the two ends. The CDR3 loop reads CASSPFGRPLDQPQHF. CDR3 sequence (DNA): TGTGCCAGCAGTCCTTTTGGGAGGCCTCTCGATCAGCCCCAGCATTTT.

A remark on this clone: As the CDR3 is not closed by the conserved phenylalanine or tryptophan, this likely results from a read error. The chain recombines TRBV28 with TRBJ1-1, with TRBD1 identical over 9 bases. The germline CDR1 and CDR2 sequences are MDHEN and SYDVKM. With 5 bases clipped from V and 10 bases from J, the junction kept 11 bases outside the gene matches. This CDR3 region has 14 residues. CDR3 DNA: TGTGCCAGCAGTGTAGGGGGGGGACAGGGACGAGCTTTCCTT. Translation: CASSVGGGQGRAFL.

The chain has TRBV6-6 and TRBJ1-1; TRBD1 might be the D (6 bases). This CDR3 has 14 amino acids. With 4 bases removed from V and 1 base from J, the gap between germline ends came to 10 bases. In germline, CDR1 is MNHNY, CDR2 SVGAGI (reference sequence). Written as DNA, the CDR3 is TGTGCCAGCAGTTTCGGGGGCGCGAACACTGAAGCTTTCTTT. Translation: CASSFGGANTEAFF.

This clone was counted between two and nine times. This chain links TRBV10-3 with TRBJ2-6; weak D call: TRBD1 (6 bases). The V gene lost 5 bases and the J gene lost 4 bases, with 9 bases spanning the gap. CDR1 and CDR2 (germline): ENHRY, SYGVKD. The CDR3 consists of 14 residues. The CDR3 DNA follows: TGTGCCATCAGTCCACAGGGAGGGGCCAACGTCCTGACTTTC. This translates into CAISPQGGANVLTF.

This sequence joins TRBV6-6 and TRBJ1-1; D might be TRBD1 (6 bases). This CDR3 has 12 amino acids. The germline V gene has CDR1 MNHNY and CDR2 SVGAGI (reference sequence). The V end was cut by 4 bases, the J end by 3 bases, with 6 bases between. CDR3 nucleotides: TGTGCCAGCAGTTCAGGGGACACTGAAGCTTTCTTT. It codes for CASSSGDTEAFF.

The V call is TRBV5-1, the J call TRBJ1-6; D uncertain. The CDR3 is made up of 14 amino acids. In germline, CDR1 is SGHRS, CDR2 YFSETQ. V was clipped by 2 bases and J by 1 base, with 4 bases between them. The CDR3 here is CASSFGSYNSPLHF. Here the CDR3 DNA reads TGCGCCAGCAGCTTCGGTTCCTATAATTCACCCCTCCACTTT.

The chain couples TRBV7-2 to TRBJ2-5; D not resolved. Germline CDR1 and CDR2: SGHTA and FQGNSA. Trimming took off 5 bases at V and 1 base at J, with 14 bases between the two ends. The CDR3 has 15 residues. The DNA for the CDR3 is TGTGCCAGCAGCACTCGTAGAGGATCCCAAGAGACCCAGTACTTC. It yields the protein CASSTRRGSQETQYF.

The chain couples TRBV7-2 to TRBJ2-4; 9 positions match TRBD1. CDR3 length: 17 residues. V was pared by 4 bases and J by 4 bases, with 11 bases of the junction left unmatched. The V gene's germline CDR1 is SGHTA and CDR2 FQGNSA. CDR3: CASSSDHWGTGKNIQYF. CDR3 nucleotides: TGTGCCAGCAGCTCAGACCATTGGGGGACAGGGAAAAACATTCAGTACTTC.

The chain has TRBV2 and TRBJ1-4; D not resolved. The CDR3 length is 14 residues. Germline CDR1 is SNHLY and CDR2 is FYNNEI. The ends were cut back, 4 bases at V and 3 bases at J, with 9 bases in the middle. Written as DNA, the CDR3 is TGTGCCAGCAGTGTTGAAGGGTCTAATGAAAAACTGTTTTTT. Its protein product is CASSVEGSNEKLFF.

This clone was counted a single time. An end of the junction differs from the germline gene, which may be a read error. The rearrangement joins TRBV7-7 to TRBJ2-7; the D is unclear. The CDR3 spans 19 residues. The germline CDR1 and CDR2 sequences are SSHAT and FNYEAQ (reference sequence). The CDR3 nucleotides are TGTGCTAGCAGCTTAGATATCTCGGGCGGCAGACAAGTAGAGAAGGAGCAGTACTTC. This codes for CASSLDISGGRQVEKEQYF.

The table lists this clone with a count of one. The chain links TRBV19 to TRBJ1-2; TRBD1 aligns across 9 bases. The trim removed 5 bases at V and 10 bases at J, leaving 11 bases unmatched. In germline, CDR1 is LNHDA, CDR2 SQIVND (reference sequence). There are 14 residues in the CDR3. CDR3 nucleotides: TGTGCCAGTAGTCTGACAGGGGGGCGAGAAATCTACACCTTC. The encoded protein is CASSLTGGREIYTF.

J is TRBJ2-7 and V is TRBV6-5; 8 bases map to TRBD1. Trimming cost V 0 bases and J 5 bases; bases outside gene matches: 6. CDR3 length: 15 amino acids. Looked up from germline, CDR1 is MNHEY and CDR2 is SVGAGI. Written as DNA, the CDR3 is TGTGCCAGCAGTTACTCTCTAGGACAGGGACACGAGCAGTACTTC. Its protein product is CASSYSLGQGHEQYF.

V and J are TRBV18 and TRBJ2-5, with D perhaps matching TRBD1 or TRBD2 (5 bases each). Germline V CDR1 and CDR2: KGHSH, LQKENI. This CDR3 region has 13 residues. The germline V and J ends were trimmed by 3 bases and 4 bases, with 9 bases remaining between them. The CDR3 DNA is TGTGCCAGCTCACCGTGGGGGTCAGAGACCCAGTACTTC. Its translation: CASSPWGSETQYF. Filled out from reference TRBV18 and TRBJ2-5, the complete variable domain reads NAGVMQNPRHLVRRRGQEARLRCSPMKGHSHVYWYRQLPEEGLKFMVYLQKENIIDESGMPKERFSAEFPKEGPSILRIQQVVRGDSAAYFCASSPWGSETQYFGPGTRLLVL.

The J gene is TRBJ2-3, the V gene TRBV5-1, with TRBD1 matching over 9 bases. This CDR3 has 18 residues. CDR1 and CDR2 from the germline V gene are SGHRS and YFSETQ. Trimming took 1 base from V and 6 from J; bases not matched to a gene: 15. This CDR3 reads CASSLKGTGKRSADTQYF. The CDR3 DNA is TGCGCCAGCAGCTTGAAAGGGACAGGGAAGAGATCGGCCGATACGCAGTATTTT.

The genes are TRBV5-6 and TRBJ2-2; D tentatively fits TRBD1 or TRBD2 (5 bases each). Germline V gene sequence: CDR1 SGHDT, CDR2 YYEEEE. V was cut by 4 bases and J by 5 bases, with 27 bases left in between. The CDR3 spans 19 residues. The CDR3 protein is CASSRTLDGAPIRTGELFF. In DNA, the CDR3 is TGTGCCAGCAGCCGCACCCTGGACGGGGCTCCCATTAGGACCGGGGAGCTGTTTTTT.

This clone turned up a few times. The chain recombines TRBV4-2 with TRBJ2-3, with D perhaps TRBD1 or TRBD2 (5 bases each). V lost 4 bases to trimming and J lost 3 bases, with 17 bases between them. The CDR3 is 16 residues long. The germline V gene encodes CDR1 LGHNA and CDR2 YNFKEQ. CDR3 nucleotide sequence: TGTGCCAGCAGCCCCAACGGGGCAGGGAGAACAGATACGCAGTATTTT. Its translation: CASSPNGAGRTDTQYF.

The V gene is TRBV29-1, the J gene TRBJ1-4; D unclear. CDR1 is SQVTM, CDR2 ANQGSEA, per germline. The CDR3 runs 11 residues. V gave up 4 bases and J gave up 7 bases, with 7 bases separating them. CDR3 residues: CSVVGGEKLFF. The CDR3 coding sequence is TGCAGCGTTGTTGGAGGTGAAAAACTGTTTTTT.

The chain links TRBV13 to TRBJ2-5; D is uncertain. The DNA end favors TRBJ2-7, so the J call may be wrong. Germline lookup yields CDR1 PRHDT and CDR2 FYEKMQ (reference sequence). CDR3 size: 13 residues. The CDR3 loop reads CASSLGRSYEQYF. The CDR3 DNA reads as TGTGCCAGCAGCTTAGGTCGGTCCTACGAGCAGTACTTC.

This rearrangement joins TRBV4-3 to TRBJ1-5; D unresolved. CDR1 is LGHNA, CDR2 YSLEER, per germline. This CDR3 is built from 14 residues. The V end lost 6 bases, the J end lost 3 bases, and 12 bases lay between the germline ends. The CDR3 region has the DNA TGCGCCAGCAGTTATTGGCAAGTCAATCAGCCCCAGCATTTT. Translating it yields CASSYWQVNQPQHF.

Here the CDR3 DNA reads TGTGCCAGCAGCTTAGCCATGGGTTTCGAGCAGTACTTC. This encodes CASSLAMGFEQYF. The chain joins TRBV11-3 to TRBJ2-7; no reliable D call. Germline V gives CDR1 SGHNT, CDR2 YENEEA. V was pared by 1 base and J by 6 bases, with 10 bases between. The CDR3 runs 13 residues.